The 29 T cell receptor beta chains below all came from one sample that was sequenced in a study of T-cell memory formation after mild COVID-19. A single record per CDR3 protein comes from TCRdb applying MiXCR to the 5' RACE reads. The data hold tens of thousands of distinct CDR3 sequences, with approximately 16% observed a single time. Sequencing used PBMCs or a T cell subset sorted from them (not recorded which). These receptors were obtained from an adult who had mild COVID-19 (a few samples of this study predate the infection). Cell type and time point are not known.

This clonotype was seen repeatedly, ten times or more. The chain links TRBV20-1 to TRBJ1-1; a weak D match, TRBD1 (5 bases). Germline CDR1 DFQATT, CDR2 SNEGSKA (reference sequence). The CDR3 runs to 14 residues. With 2 bases removed from V and 4 bases from J, the gap between germline ends came to 14 bases. The CDR3 loop reads CSARSRPGGTEAFF. The CDR3 nucleotides are TGCAGTGCTAGATCCCGACCGGGGGGCACTGAAGCTTTCTTT.

This clonotype has ten or more counts. The gene calls are TRBV12-3 or TRBV12-4 and TRBJ2-2, with 9 nucleotides matching TRBD1. V was pared by 6 bases and J by 5 bases, with 10 bases of the junction left unmatched. The CDR3 sequence is 16 residues long. CDR3 DNA sequence: TGTGCCAGCAGCCGCAAACAGGGGGCGCGAACCGGGGAGCTGTTTTTT. Translated: CASSRKQGARTGELFF.

This rearrangement joins TRBV27 to TRBJ1-2; D gene ambiguous. Trimming removed 10 bases at V and 0 bases at J, with 15 bases between. The CDR3 extends over 14 amino acids. The germline V gene encodes CDR1 MNHEY and CDR2 SMNVEV (reference sequence). The CDR3 here is CATSLKSPNYGYTF. DNA for the CDR3: TGTGCCACCTCACTCAAATCCCCTAACTATGGCTACACCTTC.

This clonotype was recorded at least ten times. The J gene is TRBJ1-3, the V gene TRBV7-2, with 11 bases lining up with TRBD1. CDR1 SGHTA and CDR2 FQGNSA come from the germline V gene. The CDR3 covers 17 residues. V trimming: 5 bases; J trimming: 0 bases; junction bases outside the gene matches: 6. CDR3 sequence reads: CASSLGQGAFSGNTIYF. CDR3 nucleotides: TGTGCCAGCAGCCTAGGACAGGGGGCCTTCTCTGGAAACACCATATATTTT.

This clonotype came up many times. This rearrangement joins TRBV4-1 to TRBJ1-1; 10 bases line up with TRBD1. There are 17 residues in the CDR3. Looked up from germline, CDR1 is MGHRA and CDR2 is YSYEKL. V was clipped by 1 base and J by 5 bases; unmatched bases: 10. The CDR3 DNA reads as TGCGCCAGCAGCCAAGGGACAGGGGGAACTTCGGGGACTGAAGCTTTCTTT. Its translation is CASSQGTGGTSGTEAFF.

This clonotype appeared many times. The chain links TRBV18 to TRBJ1-4; D perhaps matches TRBD1 (5 bases). Germline V gene data show CDR1 as KGHSH and CDR2 as LQKENI. V was pared by 3 bases and J by 6 bases, with 11 bases between. The CDR3 has 14 amino acids. The CDR3 region has the DNA TGTGCCAGCTCACCTAACATGGGGGATGAAAAACTGTTTTTT. This gives the protein CASSPNMGDEKLFF.

This clonotype was found a few times. V gene TRBV30 combines with J gene TRBJ2-7, with D uncertain. Germline lookup yields CDR1 GTSNPN and CDR2 SVGIG (reference sequence). This CDR3 contains 11 residues. Trimming stripped 6 bases from V and 8 bases from J, with 14 bases between. CDR3 sequence reads: CACLVPNQQYF. CDR3 DNA sequence: TGTGCCTGCCTTGTCCCAAATCAGCAGTACTTC.

The table lists this clonotype with many counts. The chain is built from TRBV10-3 and TRBJ1-2, with 7 bases fitting TRBD1. J gave up 8 bases and V 0 bases, and 6 bases lay outside the gene matches. The CDR3 totals 14 residues. CDR1 ENHRY and CDR2 SYGVKD come from the germline V gene. The CDR3 coding sequence is TGTGCCATCAGTGAGTCCGTGACAGGGAACGGCTACACCTTC. Translated, it gives CAISESVTGNGYTF.

Concerning this clonotype itself: It may be a read error: a sequence one base away is much more abundant. Here the CDR3 reads CASSNESLLRSSYERYF. CDR3 sequence (DNA): TGCGCCAGCAGTAACGAGAGTCTCCTGAGGAGCTCCTACGAGCGGTACTTC. The chain has TRBV5-1 and TRBJ2-7, with D hard to call. The CDR3 contains 17 residues. Germline CDR1 and CDR2: SGHRS and YFSETQ.

This clonotype was seen ten or more times. The chain uses TRBV5-4 and TRBJ2-1; 9 nucleotides align to TRBD1. This CDR3 contains 15 residues. Germline V gene lookup returns CDR1 SGHNT and CDR2 YYREEE (reference sequence). Trimming removed 4 bases from V and 7 bases from J; junction bases left unmatched: 9. In nucleotides, the CDR3 is TGTGCCAGCAGCCCAACAGGGGGCGTCTCGAATGAGCAGTTCTTC. Its protein product is CASSPTGGVSNEQFF.

This clonotype occurred many times. This chain joins TRBV4-2 and TRBJ2-5, with no clear D. The CDR3 totals 17 residues. V dropped 3 bases and J dropped 4 bases, with 21 bases sitting between them. Germline lookup yields CDR1 LGHNA and CDR2 YNFKEQ. This chain's CDR3 is CASSQGAAGHGRETQYF. The DNA for the CDR3 is TGTGCCAGCAGCCAGGGCGCAGCCGGGCATGGTCGAGAGACCCAGTACTTC.

This clonotype was recorded at least ten times. The rearrangement joins TRBV5-1 to TRBJ2-2; D is undetermined. The CDR3 is made up of 13 amino acids. The V and J ends lost 4 bases and 3 bases respectively, with 7 bases between them. Germline V gene lookup returns CDR1 SGHRS and CDR2 YFSETQ. The CDR3 bases are TGCGCCAGCAGCCAAGAAGACACCGGGGAGCTGTTTTTT. It encodes CASSQEDTGELFF.

This clonotype was seen many times. The chain employs TRBV12-3 or TRBV12-4 and TRBJ1-6; D gene uncertain. CDR3 length equals 15 residues. V was clipped by 7 bases and J by 0 bases, with 10 bases between them. The CDR3 is CASTRENSYNSPLHF. Here the CDR3 DNA reads TGTGCCAGCACTCGGGAGAACTCCTATAATTCACCCCTCCACTTT.

This clonotype was seen ten or more times. The chain combines TRBV5-6 with TRBJ1-2; TRBD1 might be the D (5 bases). CDR1 and CDR2 (germline): SGHDT, YYEEEE. V lost 6 bases and J lost 2, with 14 bases in between. This CDR3 spans 14 amino acids. CDR3 DNA: TGTGCCAGCAAGAAACAGGCGCCCAACTATGGCTACACCTTC. It is translated as CASKKQAPNYGYTF.

This clonotype has ten or more counts. This sequence joins TRBV5-6 and TRBJ1-6; 9 bases align to TRBD1. The CDR3 has 16 residues. The trim removed 6 bases at V and 9 bases at J, leaving 13 bases unmatched. The V gene's germline CDR1 is SGHDT and CDR2 YYEEEE. Here the CDR3 DNA reads TGTGCCAGCAACTCCCGGACGGGGACAGGGTTTTCACCCCTCCACTTT. Encoded protein: CASNSRTGTGFSPLHF.

The V gene is TRBV5-1, the J gene TRBJ2-3; D gene ambiguous. CDR1 is SGHRS, CDR2 YFSETQ, per germline. Trimming shortened V by 4 bases and J by 5 bases, and 11 bases separated the two germline ends. CDR3 length equals 13 residues. CDR3 nucleotide sequence: TGCGCCAGCAGCGCCCGGGCCTTAGATACGCAGTATTTT. Translating gives CASSARALDTQYF.

For this clonotype: Since a much larger clone is just one base distant, this may be a read error. V and J are TRBV20-1 and TRBJ1-5; possibly TRBD1 for D (6 bases). The germline V gene encodes CDR1 DFQATT and CDR2 SNEGSKA (reference sequence). The CDR3 length is 13 residues. The CDR3 nucleotides are TGCAGTGCTAGTGCCGGGGGCAAACAGCCCCAGCATTTT. Its translation: CSASAGGKQPQHF.

This clonotype was seen ten or more times. The CDR3 loop is CSARDWLRGDQPQHF. DNA for the CDR3: TGCAGTGCTAGAGATTGGCTTCGGGGGGATCAGCCCCAGCATTTT. The rearrangement links TRBV20-1 to TRBJ1-5, with a weak D call TRBD1 (5 bases). The germline CDR1 and CDR2 sequences are DFQATT and SNEGSKA (reference sequence). V lost 0 bases, J lost 5 bases, and 14 bases lay in between. The CDR3 loop spans 15 amino acids.

There are a few counts of this clonotype. V and J are TRBV5-1 and TRBJ1-1; D not certain. Trimming took off 4 bases at V and 1 base at J, with 11 bases between the two ends. The germline V gene has CDR1 SGHRS and CDR2 YFSETQ. This CDR3 comprises 14 residues. In DNA form, the CDR3 reads TGCGCCAGCAGCGCCACAACACCGAACACTGAAGCTTTCTTT. Translated, it gives CASSATTPNTEAFF.

Comment on this clonotype: This could be a read error, since a much larger clone is one nucleotide away. The chain combines TRBV7-2 with TRBJ1-1, with no clear D. Trimming took 2 bases from V and 10 from J, leaving 11 bases between them. Germline V gives CDR1 SGHTA, CDR2 FQGNSA. The CDR3 covers 12 residues. CDR3 loop: CASSLNMEIAFF. DNA of the CDR3: TGTGCCAGCAGCTTAAACATGGAGATAGCTTTCTTT. The whole variable domain, filled in from reference TRBV7-2 and TRBJ1-1, reads GAGVSQSPSNKVTEKGKDVELRCDPISGHTALYWYRQSLGQGLEFLIYFQGNSAPDKSGLPSDRFSAERTGGSVSTLTIQRTQQEDSAVYLCASSLNMEIAFFGQGTRLTVV.

Many counts were recorded for this clonotype. The chain carries TRBV10-3 and TRBJ2-5; 7 bases line up with TRBD2. The CDR3 consists of 14 residues. The germline CDR1 and CDR2 sequences are ENHRY and SYGVKD. The J segment lost 3 bases and the V segment lost 10 bases, leaving 11 bases of the junction unmatched. CDR3 loop: CATYAGVREETQYF. For the CDR3, the DNA is TGTGCCACCTACGCGGGAGTTCGGGAAGAGACCCAGTACTTC.

This clonotype was seen only a few times. This rearrangement joins TRBV7-9 to TRBJ2-5, with 9 bases fitting TRBD1. The CDR3 consists of 17 residues. V lost 4 bases and J lost 4; bases outside the gene matches: 13. CDR1 is SEHNR and CDR2 is FQNEAQ in the germline V gene (reference sequence). The CDR3 region has the DNA TGTGCCAGCAGCTCAAGTGATTGGACAGGGGTTCGAGAGACCCAGTACTTC. It codes for CASSSSDWTGVRETQYF.

This clonotype was seen more than once but under ten times. This chain connects TRBV3-1 to TRBJ2-2; no reliable D call. V gave up 1 base and J gave up 6 bases, with 12 bases separating them. Germline V gene lookup returns CDR1 LGHDT and CDR2 YNNKEL (reference sequence). The CDR3 spans 15 residues. CDR3 sequence reads: CASSQVEVRAGELFF. As DNA, the CDR3 is TGTGCCAGCAGCCAAGTAGAGGTTAGGGCCGGGGAGCTGTTTTTT.

This clonotype was seen many times. The CDR3 spells CASGVSYEQYF. The CDR3 coding sequence is TGTGCCAGCGGGGTCTCCTACGAGCAGTACTTC. The chain uses TRBV7-9 and TRBJ2-7; D remains unclear. V was trimmed by 8 bases and J by 0 bases, leaving 5 bases between them. Germline CDR1 reads SEHNR; CDR2 reads FQNEAQ (reference sequence). There are 11 residues in the CDR3.

The chain is built from TRBV3-1 and TRBJ2-4; D remains ambiguous. Germline CDR1 LGHDT, CDR2 YNNKEL (reference sequence). This CDR3 is 12 amino acids long. Between the trimmed V and J ends, which lost 2 bases and 10 bases, there was a span of 9 bases. CDR3 sequence reads: CASSQQDGIQYF. CDR3 DNA: TGTGCCAGCAGCCAACAGGACGGGATTCAGTACTTC.

Ten or more counts support this clonotype. The chain is built from TRBV20-1 and TRBJ1-2, with 7 positions matching TRBD1. CDR3 length: 13 amino acids. V lost 6 bases to trimming and J lost 7 bases; unmatched junction nucleotides: 11. In germline, CDR1 is DFQATT, CDR2 SNEGSKA (reference sequence). The CDR3 here is CSATIEGAGGYTF. CDR3 nucleotide sequence: TGCAGTGCCACGATCGAGGGGGCTGGTGGCTACACCTTC.

This clonotype occurred many times. This rearrangement joins TRBV11-2 to TRBJ2-2; D is uncertain. The V and J ends lost 6 bases and 9 bases respectively, with 14 bases between them. Germline V gene lookup returns CDR1 SGHAT and CDR2 FQNNGV. The CDR3 loop spans 13 amino acids. The CDR3 is CASSRNPGRELFF. CDR3 nucleotides: TGTGCCAGCAGTCGAAACCCTGGCCGGGAGCTGTTTTTT.

This clonotype was counted many times. The V gene is TRBV5-1, the J gene TRBJ2-3; D is tentatively TRBD1 or TRBD2 (5 bases each). Trimming took 3 bases from V and 2 from J, leaving 13 bases between them. The germline V gene encodes CDR1 SGHRS and CDR2 YFSETQ. CDR3 length: 15 amino acids. CDR3 DNA sequence: TGCGCCAGCAGCTCAACAGGAGGATACACAGATACGCAGTATTTT. It translates to CASSSTGGYTDTQYF.

This clonotype counts as medium-sized. This chain uses TRBV7-3 with TRBJ2-5, with D uncertain. With 4 bases removed from V and 4 bases from J, the gap between germline ends came to 10 bases. The CDR3 spans 13 residues. Germline CDR1 is SGHTA and CDR2 is FQGTGA. As DNA, the CDR3 is TGTGCCAGCAGCTCGGACGCCGGAGAGACCCAGTACTTC. This translates into CASSSDAGETQYF.